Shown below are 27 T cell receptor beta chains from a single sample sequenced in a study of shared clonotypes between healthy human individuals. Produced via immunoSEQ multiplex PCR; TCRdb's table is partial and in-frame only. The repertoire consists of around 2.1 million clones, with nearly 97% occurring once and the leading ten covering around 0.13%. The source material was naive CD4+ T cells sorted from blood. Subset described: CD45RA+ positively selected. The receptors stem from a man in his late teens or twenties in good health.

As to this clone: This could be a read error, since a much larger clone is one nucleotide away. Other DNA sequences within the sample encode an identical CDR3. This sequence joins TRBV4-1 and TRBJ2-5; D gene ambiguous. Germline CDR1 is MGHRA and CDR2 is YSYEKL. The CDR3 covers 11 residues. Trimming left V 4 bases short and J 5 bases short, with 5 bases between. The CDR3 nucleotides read TGCGCCAGCAGCCTGGGGGAGACCCAGTACTTC. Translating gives CASSLGETQYF.

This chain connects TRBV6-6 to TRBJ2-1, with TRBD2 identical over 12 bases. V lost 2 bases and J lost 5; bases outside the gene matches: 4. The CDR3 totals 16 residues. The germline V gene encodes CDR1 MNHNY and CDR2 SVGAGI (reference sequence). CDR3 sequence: CASSYTGLAGNNEQFF. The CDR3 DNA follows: TGTGCCAGCAGTTACACAGGACTAGCGGGGAACAATGAGCAGTTCTTC.

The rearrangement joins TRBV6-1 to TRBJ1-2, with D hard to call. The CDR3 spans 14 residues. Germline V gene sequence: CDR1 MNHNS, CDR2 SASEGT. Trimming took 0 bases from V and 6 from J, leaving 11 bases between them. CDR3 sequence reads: CASSEAGQGDGYTF. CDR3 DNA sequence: TGTGCCAGCAGTGAAGCGGGCCAAGGTGATGGCTACACCTTC.

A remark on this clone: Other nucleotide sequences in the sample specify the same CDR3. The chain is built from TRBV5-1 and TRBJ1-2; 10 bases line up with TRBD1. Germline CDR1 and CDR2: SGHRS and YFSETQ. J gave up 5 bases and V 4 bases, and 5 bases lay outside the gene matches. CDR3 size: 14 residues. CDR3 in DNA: TGCGCCAGCAGCCCGGACAGGGGGGGATATGGCTACACCTTC. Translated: CASSPDRGGYGYTF.

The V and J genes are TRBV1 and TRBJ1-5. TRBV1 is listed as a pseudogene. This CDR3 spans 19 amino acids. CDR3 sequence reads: CTSSQDQEGLTYSNQPQHF. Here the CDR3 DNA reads TGCACCAGCAGCCAAGATCAGGAGGGCCTAACTTATAGCAATCAGCCCCAGCATTTT.

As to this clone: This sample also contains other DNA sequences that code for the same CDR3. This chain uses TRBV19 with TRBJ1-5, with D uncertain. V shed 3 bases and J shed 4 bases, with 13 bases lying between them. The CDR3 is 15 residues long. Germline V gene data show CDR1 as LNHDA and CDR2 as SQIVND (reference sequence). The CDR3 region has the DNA TGTGCCAGTAGTATCGATACCCCGGGGAATCAGCCCCAGCATTTT. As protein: CASSIDTPGNQPQHF.

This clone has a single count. The CDR3 nucleotides are TGTGCCAGCAGGCTAGGGGCCAGCGGCTACACCTTC. The encoded protein is CASRLGASGYTF. The chain recombines TRBV6-1 with TRBJ1-2, with a possible D match to TRBD1 (5 bases). CDR1 is MNHNS and CDR2 is SASEGT in the germline V gene. The CDR3 loop spans 12 amino acids. V shed 6 bases and J shed 8 bases, with 13 bases lying between them.

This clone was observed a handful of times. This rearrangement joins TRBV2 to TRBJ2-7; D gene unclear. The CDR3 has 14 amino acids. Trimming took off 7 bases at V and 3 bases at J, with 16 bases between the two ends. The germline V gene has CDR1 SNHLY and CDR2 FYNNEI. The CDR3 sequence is CASTAAASYYEQYF. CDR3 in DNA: TGTGCCAGCACTGCGGCAGCCTCCTACTACGAGCAGTACTTC.

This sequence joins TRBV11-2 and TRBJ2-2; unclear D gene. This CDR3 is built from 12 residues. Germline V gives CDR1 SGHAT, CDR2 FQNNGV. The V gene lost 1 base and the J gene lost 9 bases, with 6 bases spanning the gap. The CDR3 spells CASSLGPRELFF. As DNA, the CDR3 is TGTGCCAGCAGCTTAGGTCCGCGGGAGCTGTTTTTT.

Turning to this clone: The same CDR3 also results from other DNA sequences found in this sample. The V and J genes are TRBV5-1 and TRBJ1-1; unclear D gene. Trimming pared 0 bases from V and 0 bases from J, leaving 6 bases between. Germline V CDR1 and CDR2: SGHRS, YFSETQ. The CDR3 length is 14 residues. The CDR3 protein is CASSLAVLNTEAFF. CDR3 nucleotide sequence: TGCGCCAGCAGCTTGGCCGTCCTGAACACTGAAGCTTTCTTT.

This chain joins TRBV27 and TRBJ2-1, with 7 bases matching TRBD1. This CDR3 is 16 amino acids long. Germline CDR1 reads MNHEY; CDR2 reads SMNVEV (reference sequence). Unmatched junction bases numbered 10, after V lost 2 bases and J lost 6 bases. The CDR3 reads CASSLMTGKGSNEQFF. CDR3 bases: TGTGCCAGCAGTTTAATGACAGGGAAGGGGTCCAATGAGCAGTTCTTC.

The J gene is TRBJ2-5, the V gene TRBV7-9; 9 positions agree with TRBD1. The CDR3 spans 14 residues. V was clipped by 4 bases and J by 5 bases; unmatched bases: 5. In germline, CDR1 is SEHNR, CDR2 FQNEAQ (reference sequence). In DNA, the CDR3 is TGTGCCAGCAGCTCACAGGGGGCTGGGGAGACCCAGTACTTC. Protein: CASSSQGAGETQYF.

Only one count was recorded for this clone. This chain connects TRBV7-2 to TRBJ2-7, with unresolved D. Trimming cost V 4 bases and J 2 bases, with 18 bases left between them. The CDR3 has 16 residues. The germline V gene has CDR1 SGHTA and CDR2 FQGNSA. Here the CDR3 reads CASSSHLGPTTYEQYF. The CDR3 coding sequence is TGTGCCAGCAGCTCCCACCTTGGTCCAACGACCTACGAGCAGTACTTC.

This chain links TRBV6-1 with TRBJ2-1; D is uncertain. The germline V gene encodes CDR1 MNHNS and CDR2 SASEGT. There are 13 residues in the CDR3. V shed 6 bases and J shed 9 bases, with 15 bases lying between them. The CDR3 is CASRNAPSGEQFF. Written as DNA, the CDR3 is TGTGCCAGCAGAAACGCGCCTTCTGGTGAGCAGTTCTTC.

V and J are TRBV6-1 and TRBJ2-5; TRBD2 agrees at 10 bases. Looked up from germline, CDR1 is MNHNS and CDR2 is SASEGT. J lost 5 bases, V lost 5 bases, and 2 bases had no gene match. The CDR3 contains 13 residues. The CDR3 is CASSQLAGETQYF. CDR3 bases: TGTGCCAGCAGTCAACTAGCGGGGGAGACCCAGTACTTC.

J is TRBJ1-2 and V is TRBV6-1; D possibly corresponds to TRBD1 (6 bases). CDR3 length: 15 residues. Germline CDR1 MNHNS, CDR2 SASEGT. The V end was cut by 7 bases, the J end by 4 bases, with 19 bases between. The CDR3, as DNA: TGTGCCAGCACTCCCGTCGAGGGGGGCGGCTATGGCTACACCTTC. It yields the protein CASTPVEGGGYGYTF.

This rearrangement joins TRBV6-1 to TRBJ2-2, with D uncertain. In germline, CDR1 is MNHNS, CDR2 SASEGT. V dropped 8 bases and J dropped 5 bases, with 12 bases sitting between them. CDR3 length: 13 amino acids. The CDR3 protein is CASVDGLTGELFF. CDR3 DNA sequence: TGTGCCAGCGTTGACGGGTTAACCGGGGAGCTGTTTTTT.

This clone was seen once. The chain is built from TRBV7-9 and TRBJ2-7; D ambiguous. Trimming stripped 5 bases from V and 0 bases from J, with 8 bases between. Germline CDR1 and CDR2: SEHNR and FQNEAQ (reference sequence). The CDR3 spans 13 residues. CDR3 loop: CASSPKSSYEQYF. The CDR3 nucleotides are TGTGCCAGCAGCCCGAAAAGCTCCTACGAGCAGTACTTC.

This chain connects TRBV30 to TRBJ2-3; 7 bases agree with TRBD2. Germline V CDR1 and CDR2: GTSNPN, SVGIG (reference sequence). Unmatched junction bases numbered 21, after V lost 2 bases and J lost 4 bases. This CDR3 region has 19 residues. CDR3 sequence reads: CAWSRDPIRGRAGADTQYF. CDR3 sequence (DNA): TGTGCCTGGAGTAGGGACCCAATAAGAGGGAGGGCCGGGGCAGATACGCAGTATTTT.

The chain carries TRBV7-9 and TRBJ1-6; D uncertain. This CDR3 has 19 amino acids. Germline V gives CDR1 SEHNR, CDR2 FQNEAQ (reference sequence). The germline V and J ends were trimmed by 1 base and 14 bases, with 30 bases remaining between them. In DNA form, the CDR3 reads TGTGCCAGCAGCTTAGGTGGGAAGGGTGTAAAGTTCGTCCCCCTGGCCCTCCACTTT. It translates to CASSLGGKGVKFVPLALHF. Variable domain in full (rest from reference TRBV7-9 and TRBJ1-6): DTGVSQNPRHKITKRGQNVTFRCDPISEHNRLYWYRQTLGQGPEFLTYFQNEAQLEKSRLLSDRFSAERPKGSFSTLEIQRTEQGDSAMYLCASSLGGKGVKFVPLALHFGNGTRLTVT.

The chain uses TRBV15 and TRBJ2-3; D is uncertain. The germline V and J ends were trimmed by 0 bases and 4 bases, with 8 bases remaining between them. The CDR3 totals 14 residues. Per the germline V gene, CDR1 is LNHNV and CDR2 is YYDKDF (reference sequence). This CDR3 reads CATSRDVLSDTQYF. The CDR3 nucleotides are TGTGCCACCAGCAGAGATGTGCTCTCAGATACGCAGTATTTT.

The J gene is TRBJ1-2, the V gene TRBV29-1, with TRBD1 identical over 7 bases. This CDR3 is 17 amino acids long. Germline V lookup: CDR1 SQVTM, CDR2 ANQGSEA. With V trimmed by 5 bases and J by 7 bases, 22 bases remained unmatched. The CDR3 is CSVQSSFLTVGGGGYTF. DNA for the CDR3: TGCAGCGTTCAGTCATCCTTCTTAACCGTAGGGGGCGGTGGCTACACCTTC.

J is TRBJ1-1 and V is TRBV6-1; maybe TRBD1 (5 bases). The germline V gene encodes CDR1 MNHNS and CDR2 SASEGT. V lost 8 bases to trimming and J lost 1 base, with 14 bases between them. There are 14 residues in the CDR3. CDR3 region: CASPETAPNTEAFF. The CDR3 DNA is TGTGCCAGCCCGGAGACAGCCCCGAACACTGAAGCTTTCTTT.

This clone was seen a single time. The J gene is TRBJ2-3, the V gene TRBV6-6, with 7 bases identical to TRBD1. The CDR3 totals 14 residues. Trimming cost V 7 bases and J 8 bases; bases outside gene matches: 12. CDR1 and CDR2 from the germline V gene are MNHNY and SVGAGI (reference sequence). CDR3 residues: CASTGQTPVGTQYF. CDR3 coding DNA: TGTGCCAGCACGGGACAGACCCCCGTCGGTACGCAGTATTTT.

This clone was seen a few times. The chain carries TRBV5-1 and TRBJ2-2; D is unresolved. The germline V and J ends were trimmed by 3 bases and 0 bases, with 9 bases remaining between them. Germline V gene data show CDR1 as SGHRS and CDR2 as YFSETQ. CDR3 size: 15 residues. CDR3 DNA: TGCGCCAGCAGCTCACAGACCTCGAACACCGGGGAGCTGTTTTTT. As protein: CASSSQTSNTGELFF.

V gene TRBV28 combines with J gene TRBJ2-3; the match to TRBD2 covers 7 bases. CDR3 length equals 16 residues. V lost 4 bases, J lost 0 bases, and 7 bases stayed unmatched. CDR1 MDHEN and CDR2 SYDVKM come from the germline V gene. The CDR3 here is CASSSFSGPSTDTQYF. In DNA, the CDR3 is TGTGCCAGCAGTTCCTTTAGCGGGCCTAGCACAGATACGCAGTATTTT.

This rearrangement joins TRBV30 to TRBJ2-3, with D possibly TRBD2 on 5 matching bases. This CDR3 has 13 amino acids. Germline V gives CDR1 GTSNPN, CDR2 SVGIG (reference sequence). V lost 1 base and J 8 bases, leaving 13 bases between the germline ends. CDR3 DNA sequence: TGTGCCTGGAGTGGGAAGGGTGGAGGTACGCAGTATTTT. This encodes CAWSGKGGGTQYF.